This is a list of T cell receptor beta chains from one sample in a study of technical replicates of blood from several donors. Only in-frame clones appear in the TCRdb table, and some are missing; sequencing was by immunoSEQ multiplex PCR. Seen here are roughly 85,000 clones, around 94% observed once, and the top ten hold 0.2% to 0.3%. The sample consisted of T cells isolated from PBMCs. These receptors were taken from a human donor in good health. Both conserved end residues are part of each CDR3. A D gene is named only where the DNA matches it firmly. Some rows mark clone size as missing; the rest say once, few, many or name a class of expanded clone.

j_call clone_size d_call v_call cdr3_nt cdr3_aa
TRBJ1-1 - - TRBV5-1 TGCGCCAGCAGCTATGGCTCGAACACTGAAGCTTTCTTT CASSYGSNTEAFF
TRBJ1-1 - - TRBV5-4 TGTGCCAGCAGCTTGTCAGGAACCATGAACACTGAAGCTTTCTTT CASSLSGTMNTEAFF
TRBJ2-7 once - TRBV6-1 TGTGCCAGCAGTGAAGCCGGAGTCGACGAGCAGTACTTC CASSEAGVDEQYF
TRBJ2-7 - TRBD2 TRBV10-1 TGCGCCAGCAGTGGGGGAACTAGCGGGCCTTACGAGCAGTACTTC CASSGGTSGPYEQYF
TRBJ2-3 - TRBD2 TRBV14 TGTGCCAGCAGCCTGGCGGGAGGAATAGATACGCAGTATTTT CASSLAGGIDTQYF
TRBJ2-2 - TRBD1 TRBV29-1 TGCAGCGTTGAAGAAGGGGGCCCCGGGGAGCTGTTTTTT CSVEEGGPGELFF
TRBJ2-3 - TRBD2 TRBV6-1 TGTGCCGCTGCCTTTGGGACTATAAGCACAGATACGCAGTATTTT CAAAFGTISTDTQYF
TRBJ2-7 - - TRBV6-5 TGTGCCAGCAGTCCAACCCTGGGAGTCTACGAGCAGTACTTC CASSPTLGVYEQYF
TRBJ1-5 - - TRBV6-5 TGTGCCAGCAGTTACTCCCAGGGCAATCAGCCCCAGCATTTT CASSYSQGNQPQHF
TRBJ2-5 - TRBD1 TRBV9 TGTGCCAGCAGGGCCGGGACAGGGGAAGAGACCCAGTACTTC CASRAGTGEETQYF
TRBJ1-5 few - TRBV5-5 TGTGCCAGCAGCTCAGGACAGCTTAATCAGCCCCAGCATTTT CASSSGQLNQPQHF
TRBJ2-1 once - TRBV7-9 TGTGCCAGCAGCTTACCGGGACTCGGACAATGGGAGCAGTTCTTC CASSLPGLGQWEQFF
TRBJ2-5 - TRBD1 TRBV27 TGTGCCAGCAGTAGCCCGGGACAGACTATGTGGACCCAGTACTTC CASSSPGQTMWTQYF
TRBJ2-7 - - TRBV7-2 TGTGCCAGCAGCTTAAACGAGATTTACGAGCAGTACTTC CASSLNEIYEQYF
TRBJ2-1 - - TRBV6-1 TGTGCCGCGGGCAGTGGACGGGATTACAATGAGCAGTTCTTC CAAGSGRDYNEQFF
TRBJ1-2 - - TRBV9 TGTGCCAGCAGCGTAGAGACAGATTATGGCTACACCTTC CASSVETDYGYTF
TRBJ2-7 once - TRBV30 TGTGCCTGGAGTAGAGACTCCTACGAGCAGTACTTC CAWSRDSYEQYF
TRBJ1-5 few TRBD1 TRBV5-4 TGTGCCAGCAGCTTGGGCGGGACAGCCTCACCCCAGCATTTT CASSLGGTASPQHF
TRBJ1-2 - TRBD1 TRBV30 TGTGCCTGGAGTGCGGCCTTCAGGGGGCAAGGCTACACCTTC CAWSAAFRGQGYTF
TRBJ1-1 - - TRBV5-1 TGCGCCAGCAGCTTGACGGGACTCACATTGAACACTGAAGCTTTCTTT CASSLTGLTLNTEAFF
TRBJ1-5 - - TRBV6-5 TGTGCCAGCAGTTACGGGGGGTCCGGGCAGCCCCAGCATTTT CASSYGGSGQPQHF